Included here is one T cell receptor beta chain sequence, with context. Primers included in the PCR were 60 Vbeta and 13 Jbeta primers. Authors' data handling: An analysis that came later counted 80 million or so unique TCR beta chains, about 10 million shared. Here immunoSEQ multiplex PCR was the method, and the copy in TCRdb shows in-frame clones only, minus some. That table furnishes V, J and clone size, whereas the DNA furnished D and trimming. Here the sample spans just under 250,000 clones, roughly 80% being singletons. V was pared by 0 bases and J by 2 bases, with 10 bases between. The V gene's germline CDR1 is LNHNV and CDR2 YYDKDF (reference sequence). The CDR3 extends over 16 amino acids. This sample is drawn from a study of cytomegalovirus exposure and HLA in healthy donors.

Sequencing was done on a sample of PBMCs. The receptor was derived from a middle-aged woman in good health and CMV-seropositive. The chain has TRBV15 and TRBJ2-2, with unresolved D. DNA of the CDR3: TGTGCCACCAGCAGAGAGACCAGGCCTAACACCGGGGAGCTGTTTTTT. Its protein is CATSRETRPNTGELFF. Combining the CDR3 with reference TRBV15 and TRBJ2-2 gives the whole variable domain DAMVIQNPRYQVTQFGKPVTLSCSQTLNHNVMYWYQQKSSQAPKLLFHYYDKDFNNEADTPDNFQSRRPNTSFCFLDIRSPGLGDTAMYLCATSRETRPNTGELFFGEGSRLTVL.